This T cell receptor beta chain derives from a study of T cell repertoires in cytomegalovirus infection. CDR1 is SGHTA, CDR2 FQGNSA, per germline. J was trimmed by 0 bases and V by 5 bases; bases with no gene match: 9. The CDR3 is made up of 18 amino acids. Findings of the study overall: HLA-C-restricted CMV-specific TCR beta clonotypes were dominant in the ex vivo response.

Concerning this clonotype: Antigen unknown.

TCRdb re-analysed the reads in MiXCR, keeping a single row per CDR3 protein. Of about 920,000 distinct CDR3 sequences listed, 31% were seen once; the top ten hold roughly 13%. The sample was cultured CD8+ T cells from PBMCs, taken from culture after CMV antigen stimulation. This chain links TRBV7-2 with TRBJ2-3; 12 bases fit TRBD2. The sequence was obtained from a human donor in good health (CMV status not recorded). Some clones in this sample may be carry-over from other donors' samples. DNA for the CDR3: TGTGCCAGCAGCGCCTCTAGCGGGGGGGCCGGAAGCACAGATACGCAGTATTTT. Protein: CASSASSGGAGSTDTQYF.